The 14 T cell receptor beta chains given below trace back to one sample, sequenced in a study of response to subunit inactivated influenza vaccine. Each CDR3 protein gets one entry after TCRdb re-called the RT-PCR reads with MiXCR. Of about 540,000 distinct CDR3 sequences listed, around 25% are singletons. The same sample was also studied in work on T cells expressing NK-cell markers. That report notes: The authors generated TCR beta cDNA through 5'RACE template switching with UMIs.

Sequencing was performed on CD4+ T cells sorted from PBMCs, taken about 12 days after vaccination. These receptors were collected from a man aged 50 to 60 who received an inactivated influenza vaccine.

The table lists this clonotype with a few counts. CDR3 in DNA: TGTGCCAGCAGTCCCCCCCGGACTTTGAGCAATCAGCCCCAGCATTTT. This encodes CASSPPRTLSNQPQHF. The chain joins TRBV6-2 or TRBV6-3 to TRBJ1-5; D remains unclear. Trimming pared 5 bases from V and 1 base from J, leaving 15 bases between. CDR1 MNHEY and CDR2 SVGEGT come from the germline V gene. The CDR3 sequence is 16 residues long.

This clonotype was counted between two and nine times. This chain connects TRBV29-1 to TRBJ2-3; D is uncertain. CDR3 size: 12 residues. Trimming pared 8 bases from V and 4 bases from J, leaving 13 bases between. CDR1 SQVTM and CDR2 ANQGSEA come from the germline V gene. The CDR3: CSFQVVADTQYF. In nucleotides, the CDR3 is TGCAGCTTCCAAGTGGTTGCAGATACGCAGTATTTT.

This chain joins TRBV7-9 and TRBJ2-1; the match to TRBD1 covers 7 bases. V shed 2 bases, J shed 4 bases, and the junction held 8 bases outside the gene matches. The CDR3 runs 16 residues. Germline-derived CDR1 and CDR2 are SEHNR and FQNEAQ (reference sequence). As DNA, the CDR3 is TGTGCCAGCAGCTTATCACCCGACAGGGCGTACAATGAGCAGTTCTTC. Translating gives CASSLSPDRAYNEQFF.

This clonotype has just a few counts. This rearrangement joins TRBV20-1 to TRBJ1-4; a weak D match, TRBD1 (5 bases). The V gene lost 6 bases and the J gene lost 4 bases, with 18 bases spanning the gap. Germline CDR1 is DFQATT and CDR2 is SNEGSKA (reference sequence). This CDR3 is 15 amino acids long. CDR3 nucleotides: TGCAGTGCAATCCCCCCGGGAGGGGTTAATGAAAAACTGTTTTTT. Protein sequence: CSAIPPGGVNEKLFF.

This clonotype was counted only a few times. V usage is TRBV24-1 and J usage is TRBJ1-4; the D gene is possibly TRBD1 (5 bases). The CDR3 is 17 amino acids. From germline, CDR1 is KGHDR and CDR2 SFDVKD. V gave up 2 bases and J gave up 0 bases, with 12 bases separating them. Written as DNA, the CDR3 is TGTGCCACCAGTGATTCGAGGGGCTACACAACTAATGAAAAACTGTTTTTT. Its translation: CATSDSRGYTTNEKLFF.

There are a few counts of this clonotype. The CDR3 DNA sequence: TGTGCCAGCAGCTATCCGGGACGGATGAACACCGGGGAGCTGTTTTTT. Translation: CASSYPGRMNTGELFF. This chain uses TRBV5-6 with TRBJ2-2, with D possibly called TRBD1 or TRBD2 (5 bases each). Germline-derived CDR1 and CDR2 are SGHDT and YYEEEE. The CDR3 sequence is 16 residues long. V dropped 3 bases and J dropped 1 base, with 13 bases sitting between them. Combining the CDR3 with reference TRBV5-6 and TRBJ2-2 gives the whole variable domain DAGVTQSPTHLIKTRGQQVTLRCSPKSGHDTVSWYQQALGQGPQFIFQYYEEEERQRGNFPDRFSGHQFPNYSSELNVNALLLGDSALYLCASSYPGRMNTGELFFGEGSRLTVL.

This clonotype showed up many times. The chain recombines TRBV5-1 with TRBJ2-3; 7 nucleotides line up with TRBD2. V shed 0 bases and J 2 bases; nucleotides not matched to a gene: 15. In germline, CDR1 is SGHRS, CDR2 YFSETQ. This CDR3 is built from 19 residues. CDR3 bases: TGCGCCAGCAGCTTGGACATTACCTGGGCTAGCGGAAACACAGATACGCAGTATTTT. This encodes CASSLDITWASGNTDTQYF.

This clonotype was seen more than once but under ten times. V gene TRBV6-1 combines with J gene TRBJ2-2; no clear D gene. Germline CDR1 reads MNHNS; CDR2 reads SASEGT. V lost 6 bases to trimming and J lost 3 bases, with 8 bases between them. This CDR3 has 13 residues. CDR3 protein: CASSQIHTGELFF. As DNA, the CDR3 is TGTGCCAGCAGCCAAATTCACACCGGGGAGCTGTTTTTT.

This clonotype has more than one count but fewer than ten. V is TRBV29-1 and J is TRBJ2-7; 7 nucleotides agree with TRBD2. Trimming cost V 8 bases and J 5 bases; bases outside gene matches: 18. Germline V gives CDR1 SQVTM, CDR2 ANQGSEA. This CDR3 region has 15 residues. This CDR3 reads CSNTSPSGEVDEQYF. In DNA, the CDR3 is TGCAGCAACACTTCACCCAGCGGGGAGGTCGACGAGCAGTACTTC.

This clonotype was counted between two and nine times. V and J are TRBV6-1 and TRBJ2-2; unclear D gene. The V end lost 2 bases, the J end lost 4 bases, and 5 bases lay between the germline ends. Germline V CDR1 and CDR2: MNHNS, SASEGT. This CDR3 comprises 13 residues. In DNA, the CDR3 is TGTGCCAGCAGTGAACCGGTCACCGGGGAGCTGTTTTTT. Protein sequence: CASSEPVTGELFF.

This clonotype was seen repeatedly, ten times or more. This chain connects TRBV7-2 to TRBJ2-1, with 7 nucleotides matching TRBD2. The CDR3 sequence is 13 residues long. V was clipped by 1 base and J by 12 bases; unmatched bases: 6. CDR1 SGHTA and CDR2 FQGNSA come from the germline V gene. DNA of the CDR3: TGTGCCAGCAGCTTAGGGGCGGGGAGGGGGCAGTTCTTC. Translating it yields CASSLGAGRGQFF.

The V gene is TRBV5-6, the J gene TRBJ2-1; no definite D call. Germline CDR1 and CDR2: SGHDT and YYEEEE. Between the trimmed V and J ends, which lost 1 base and 6 bases, there was a span of 14 bases. This CDR3 region has 15 residues. CDR3 residues: CASSLFEDGLNEQFF. CDR3 nucleotides: TGTGCCAGCAGCTTGTTCGAGGACGGCCTCAATGAGCAGTTCTTC.

This clonotype has a handful of counts. V and J are TRBV3-1 and TRBJ2-1; 9 bases match TRBD2. Trimming removed 1 base from V and 7 bases from J; junction bases left unmatched: 8. Germline assignment: CDR1 LGHDT and CDR2 YNNKEL (reference sequence). CDR3 length: 16 residues. CDR3 region: CASSQAAGGPGNEQFF. The CDR3 region has the DNA TGTGCCAGCAGCCAAGCGGCGGGAGGGCCGGGGAATGAGCAGTTCTTC.

The table lists this clonotype with many counts. V usage is TRBV20-1 and J usage is TRBJ1-1; D not certain. V was cut by 2 bases and J by 2 bases, with 9 bases left in between. CDR3 length: 13 residues. The V gene's germline CDR1 is DFQATT and CDR2 SNEGSKA (reference sequence). CDR3: CSARRQSNTEAFF. CDR3 DNA sequence: TGCAGTGCTAGAAGGCAGTCTAACACTGAAGCTTTCTTT.